This section outlines one T cell receptor beta chain sequence together with its context. The data were obtained in a study of cytomegalovirus exposure and HLA in healthy donors. CDR1 and CDR2 (germline): LNHDA, SQIVND (reference sequence). The CDR3 is made up of 14 amino acids. Trimming left V 5 bases short and J 3 bases short, with 14 bases between. The PCR used 60 Vbeta and 13 Jbeta primers. Profiling relied on immunoSEQ multiplex PCR, and the TCRdb table lists in-frame clones only, not all of them. Of just over 200,000 clones in the sample, more than 65% were seen once. This sequence was found in a man aged 50 to 59 in good health and CMV-seronegative. The chain recombines TRBV19 with TRBJ2-7; possibly TRBD2 for D (6 bases). The sequenced sample was PBMCs. CDR3 sequence reads: CASSLSGEVYEQYF. The CDR3 coding sequence is TGTGCCAGTAGTCTTTCCGGGGAGGTCTACGAGCAGTACTTC.